Sequencing of this T cell receptor beta chain was carried out in a study of cytomegalovirus exposure and HLA in healthy donors. Trimming took 1 base from V and 0 from J, leaving 7 bases between them. CDR3 length: 16 residues. CDR1 is SGHTA and CDR2 is FQGNSA in the germline V gene. Points from the study as a whole: Serostatus for CMV was the only available immune exposure information.

Regarding this clone: The antigen remains unidentified.

This PCR relied on a set of 60 Vbeta primers and 13 Jbeta primers. Data came from immunoSEQ multiplex PCR; TCRdb stores just in-frame clones and leaves some out. The sample lists 150,000 to 200,000 clones, about three quarters seen once, with just under 1% in the top ten. This clonotype was obtained from a woman in her 50s in good health and CMV-seropositive. The specimen sequenced was PBMCs. The chain links TRBV7-2 to TRBJ1-6; D unclear. CDR3 bases: TGTGCCAGCAGCTTAGGGGCTATCTCCTATAATTCACCCCTCCACTTT. This encodes CASSLGAISYNSPLHF.